The clone carrying this TCR beta chain was seen repeatedly, ten times or more. Its antigen is currently unknown. Trimming took 5 bases from V and 8 from J; bases not matched to a gene: 9. This CDR3 has 15 amino acids. The data are from a study of metastatic and nonmetastatic thyroid tumors. Study details: Repertoire comparison spanned blood and tumor or nodule tissue of malignant and benign thyroid patients. Regarding the study as a whole: TCR beta diversity was reportedly significantly higher in malignant thyroid tumors than benign nodules, in blood and tumor.

Every patient underwent thyroid surgery untreated. Authors' methods: A classifier for distant metastasis in papillary thyroid cancer was constructed using CDR3 differences observed across clinicopathological groups. TCRdb re-called the PCR reads with MiXCR. TCRdb assigned the V and J calls; the authors' analysis was not used. Of 85,000 to 100,000 clones listed, 10% to 15% are singletons. The receptor was isolated from a female donor with papillary thyroid cancer or a benign thyroid nodule (not recorded which). Some clones in this sample may be carry-over from other donors' samples. The sequencing sample was made of blood. J is TRBJ1-4 and V is TRBV12-3 or TRBV12-4, with 9 nucleotides matching TRBD1. In DNA, the CDR3 is TGTGCCAGCAGTCCGGACAGGGGCGGGGTGGAAAAACTGTTTTTT. This encodes CASSPDRGGVEKLFF.